Sequencing of this T cell receptor (beta chain) was carried out in a study of blood T cell repertoires in COVID-19. As for the study in general: Sources were T cells, B-cell-depleted T cells, or PBMCs; the material itself was cDNA or gDNA.

Germline CDR1 and CDR2: SGDLS and YYNGEE. The CDR3 sequence is 15 residues long. The junction had 6 bases not matched to a gene; V was cut back by 3 bases and J by 7 bases. Sequenced by immunoSEQ multiplex PCR; TCRdb stores in-frame clones only, minus some. The sample includes approximately 160,000 clones, around 80% of them seen just once. This clonotype was sampled from a man aged 40-49 years who had recovered from COVID-19. The specimen sequenced was PBMCs or T cells enriched from blood (not recorded which). The chain joins TRBV9 to TRBJ1-4; 10 nucleotides match TRBD1. In DNA, the CDR3 is TGTGCCAGCAGCGCCACCGGGACAGGGGTTGAAAAACTGTTTTTT. Translated, it gives CASSATGTGVEKLFF. Using reference TRBV9 and TRBJ1-4 for the parts outside the CDR3, the full variable domain is DSGVTQTPKHLITATGQRVTLRCSPRSGDLSVYWYQQSLDQGLQFLIQYYNGEERAKGNILERFSAQQFPDLHSELNLSSLELGDSALYFCASSATGTGVEKLFFGSGTQLSVL.